These 20 T cell receptor beta chains were sequenced from one sample in a study of blood T cells in healthy people across ages. A sample-barcoded 5' primer and a J-beta primer mix were used in a second PCR of about 6 to 12 cycles. TCRdb reprocessed the 5' RACE reads with MiXCR, giving one entry per CDR3 protein. This sample yields fewer than 2 million distinct CDR3 sequences, of which roughly two fifths are seen a single time; under 25% belongs to the top ten. The sample taken for sequencing was blood. The receptors derive from a human donor in good health.

This clonotype occurred a few times. The chain recombines TRBV24-1 with TRBJ2-3, with 11 bases that match TRBD1. The length of the CDR3 is 16 residues. V lost 6 bases to trimming and J lost 5 bases; unmatched junction nucleotides: 9. Germline V CDR1 and CDR2: KGHDR, SFDVKD. The CDR3 DNA follows: TGTGCCACCAGTAGATCTGGACAGGGGGCTGGAGATACGCAGTATTTT. Its translation: CATSRSGQGAGDTQYF.

The chain carries TRBV25-1 and TRBJ2-3; D possibly corresponds to TRBD1 (5 bases). The CDR3 contains 19 residues. Per the germline V gene, CDR1 is MGHDK and CDR2 is SYGVNS. Trimming pared 0 bases from V and 4 bases from J, leaving 23 bases between. CDR3 in DNA: TGTGCCAGCAGTGAATATTTTCTAGGGGAAATCGGAGTTGCAGATACGCAGTATTTT. Translation: CASSEYFLGEIGVADTQYF.

This clonotype was seen only a few times. At one of its ends the junction is not consistent with the germline gene, which may arise from a read error. The CDR3: CTSSQGLNGQDGYEQYF. The CDR3, as DNA: TGTACCAGCAGCCAAGGCCTAAATGGACAGGATGGATACGAGCAGTACTTC. The chain combines TRBV4-2 with TRBJ2-7, with 7 bases fitting TRBD1. CDR3 length: 17 amino acids. Germline lookup yields CDR1 LGHNA and CDR2 YNFKEQ.

As DNA, the CDR3 is TGTGCCACCAGCGAGGGCCCCGGGGATGAGCAGTACTTC. Amino acid sequence: CATSEGPGDEQYF. The V call is TRBV15, the J call TRBJ2-7; D is perhaps TRBD2 (5 bases). The CDR3 is 13 residues long. Germline loops: CDR1 LNHNV, CDR2 YYDKDF (reference sequence). Trimming left V 5 bases short and J 7 bases short, with 15 bases between. The full variable domain, rest sourced from reference TRBV15 and TRBJ2-7, is DAMVIQNPRYQVTQFGKPVTLSCSQTLNHNVMYWYQQKSSQAPKLLFHYYDKDFNNEADTPDNFQSRRPNTSFCFLDIRSPGLGDTAMYLCATSEGPGDEQYFGPGTRLTVT.

This clonotype was seen a few times. This chain uses TRBV20-1 with TRBJ2-7; D gene unclear. CDR1 is DFQATT and CDR2 is SNEGSKA in the germline V gene (reference sequence). V dropped 3 bases and J dropped 0 bases, with 12 bases sitting between them. The CDR3 has 14 amino acids. The CDR3 here is CSASPGYSSYEQYF. In nucleotides, the CDR3 is TGCAGTGCTAGTCCGGGTTACAGCTCCTACGAGCAGTACTTC.

The chain joins TRBV19 to TRBJ1-5; weak D call: TRBD1 (6 bases). Looked up from germline, CDR1 is LNHDA and CDR2 is SQIVND (reference sequence). CDR3 length: 15 residues. V lost 6 bases and J lost 5, with 17 bases in between. The CDR3 DNA follows: TGTGCCAGTAGCCCCGGGGACATAAGGGATCAGCCCCAGCATTTT. Amino acids: CASSPGDIRDQPQHF.

This chain uses TRBV14 with TRBJ2-7, with D uncertain. CDR3 length: 14 residues. Germline V gene sequence: CDR1 SGHDN, CDR2 FVKESK. Trimming cost V 4 bases and J 0 bases, with 10 bases left between them. Here the CDR3 DNA reads TGTGCCAGCAGCCGGGTCCTTAGCTCCTACGAGCAGTACTTC. Residues: CASSRVLSSYEQYF.

This chain connects TRBV7-9 to TRBJ1-2, with no clear D. Trimming took off 3 bases at V and 4 bases at J, with 15 bases between the two ends. Per the germline V gene, CDR1 is SEHNR and CDR2 is FQNEAQ (reference sequence). This CDR3 comprises 15 residues. CDR3 DNA sequence: TGTGCCAGCAGCTTCGGTATAGTAGCCCCCTATGGCTACACCTTC. It codes for CASSFGIVAPYGYTF.

The table lists this clonotype with a few counts. J is TRBJ2-3 and V is TRBV29-1, with D unclear. Deletions cut 5 bases from V and 2 bases from J, with 11 bases between. CDR3 length equals 13 residues. CDR1 and CDR2 from the germline V gene are SQVTM and ANQGSEA. The CDR3 coding sequence is TGCAGCGTTCAAGCAACTCCCACAGATACGCAGTATTTT. Amino acid sequence: CSVQATPTDTQYF.

This clonotype appeared once. A much larger clone differs by one base, so this may be a read error. The chain is built from TRBV2 and TRBJ2-7; 9 bases fit TRBD2. The ends lost 9 bases at V and 7 bases at J; junction bases unmatched: 13. The CDR3 spans 14 residues. Germline CDR1 and CDR2: SNHLY and FYNNEI. The CDR3 loop reads CASLSGGGRNEQYF. CDR3 DNA sequence: TGTGCCAGTCTTAGCGGGGGAGGGAGGAATGAGCAGTACTTC.

This clonotype was counted a few times. The chain links TRBV5-6 to TRBJ2-5, with a weak D call TRBD1 (6 bases). This CDR3 is 16 amino acids long. The germline V gene encodes CDR1 SGHDT and CDR2 YYEEEE. V was cut by 3 bases and J by 4 bases, with 19 bases left in between. In nucleotides, the CDR3 is TGTGCCAGCAGCTCTTTGGACAGTCCCACTTCAGAGACCCAGTACTTC. This encodes CASSSLDSPTSETQYF.

The chain has TRBV7-3 and TRBJ2-1; possibly TRBD2 for D (7 bases). Germline V gene sequence: CDR1 SGHTA, CDR2 FQGTGA. The CDR3 sequence is 17 residues long. V was shortened by 5 bases and J by 0 bases, with 17 bases between the two germline ends. CDR3 nucleotide sequence: TGTGCCAGCAGCGAAAGGGGGGGGGCTACCTCCTACAATGAGCAGTTCTTC. This codes for CASSERGGATSYNEQFF.

The chain employs TRBV11-2 and TRBJ1-1, with D possibly TRBD1 on 5 matching bases. The germline V and J ends were trimmed by 6 bases and 11 bases, with 19 bases remaining between them. Per germline, CDR1 SGHAT and CDR2 FQNNGV. The CDR3 length is 13 residues. This CDR3 reads CASSLGRGFEAFF. CDR3 coding DNA: TGTGCCAGCAGTCTTGGGAGGGGTTTCGAGGCTTTCTTT. The entire variable domain, with the rest obtained from reference TRBV11-2 and TRBJ1-1, is as follows: EAGVAQSPRYKIIEKRQSVAFWCNPISGHATLYWYQQILGQGPKLLIQFQNNGVVDDSQLPKDRFSAERLKGVDSTLKIQPAKLEDSAVYLCASSLGRGFEAFFGQGTRLTVV.

The chain has TRBV20-1 and TRBJ1-2, with TRBD1 matching over 9 bases. The J segment lost 4 bases and the V segment lost 5 bases, leaving 11 bases of the junction unmatched. Germline CDR1 DFQATT, CDR2 SNEGSKA (reference sequence). This CDR3 region has 15 residues. CDR3 in DNA: TGCAGTGCTTCATCCCCGACAGGGGGGTTCTATGGCTACACCTTC. Translated, it gives CSASSPTGGFYGYTF.

Only a few counts were recorded for this clonotype. The V call is TRBV12-5, the J call TRBJ1-2, with TRBD1 as a possible D gene (5 bases). With 5 bases removed from V and 3 bases from J, the gap between germline ends came to 13 bases. The V gene's germline CDR1 is LGHNT and CDR2 FRNRAP. The CDR3 contains 14 residues. CDR3 loop: CASGPPGQDYGYTF. DNA for the CDR3: TGTGCTAGTGGTCCTCCCGGACAAGACTATGGCTACACCTTC.

V gene TRBV20-1 combines with J gene TRBJ2-1; D may be TRBD1 (6 bases). This CDR3 region has 13 residues. Germline CDR1 is DFQATT and CDR2 is SNEGSKA (reference sequence). V dropped 7 bases and J dropped 5 bases, with 15 bases sitting between them. This CDR3 reads CSVTGSAHNEQFF. The CDR3, as DNA: TGCAGTGTCACAGGGAGCGCCCACAATGAGCAGTTCTTC.

This clonotype was picked up one time. This chain connects TRBV2 to TRBJ1-1, with TRBD1 as a possible D gene (5 bases). CDR1 and CDR2 from the germline V gene are SNHLY and FYNNEI. This CDR3 comprises 14 residues. Trimming took 6 bases from V and 6 from J, leaving 17 bases between them. CDR3 DNA: TGTGCCAGCAGAATTGAACAGGTAGTCGCTGAAGCTTTCTTT. This translates into CASRIEQVVAEAFF.

V is TRBV29-1 and J is TRBJ1-2; D might be TRBD1 (5 bases). The CDR3 contains 13 residues. The V end lost 7 bases, the J end lost 4 bases, and 16 bases lay between the germline ends. The germline V gene has CDR1 SQVTM and CDR2 ANQGSEA. The CDR3, as DNA: TGCAGCGCCACAGGAAGGTTTGCCTATGGCTACACCTTC. This translates into CSATGRFAYGYTF.

This clonotype was found a few times. The genes are TRBV30 and TRBJ1-1; 7 bases agree with TRBD1. The J segment lost 3 bases and the V segment lost 5 bases, leaving 6 bases of the junction unmatched. CDR3 length: 13 amino acids. Looked up from germline, CDR1 is GTSNPN and CDR2 is SVGIG (reference sequence). CDR3 sequence: CAWDRDPYTEAFF. CDR3 bases: TGTGCCTGGGACAGGGACCCTTACACTGAAGCTTTCTTT.

In its sample, this clonotype was seen many times. This chain uses TRBV3-1 with TRBJ2-5; the match to TRBD1 covers 9 bases. Per the germline V gene, CDR1 is LGHDT and CDR2 is YNNKEL (reference sequence). The CDR3 consists of 14 residues. The junction had 3 bases not matched to a gene; V was cut back by 4 bases and J by 3 bases. The CDR3 here is CASSPRDREETQYF. The CDR3 region has the DNA TGTGCCAGCAGCCCCCGGGACAGGGAAGAGACCCAGTACTTC.